These 27 T cell receptor beta chains came from one sample sequenced in a study of STAT5B mutations in CD4+ large granular lymphocyte leukemia. Sequencing was performed with immunoSEQ multiplex PCR; in TCRdb, only in-frame clones are kept and a portion is missing. The table shows approximately 20,000 clones, with around 80% occurring only once. The sequencing sample was made of CD4+ T cells from blood buffy coats. These receptors all stem from a human donor in good health.

The J gene is TRBJ1-6, the V gene TRBV18; 7 bases line up with TRBD1. The CDR3 covers 14 residues. Germline V CDR1 and CDR2: KGHSH, LQKENI. The ends lost 3 bases at V and 7 bases at J; junction bases unmatched: 3. CDR3 loop: CASSPAGQNSPLHF. CDR3 sequence (DNA): TGTGCCAGCTCACCGGCGGGACAGAATTCACCCCTCCACTTT. Variable domain in full (rest from reference TRBV18 and TRBJ1-6): NAGVMQNPRHLVRRRGQEARLRCSPMKGHSHVYWYRQLPEEGLKFMVYLQKENIIDESGMPKERFSAEFPKEGPSILRIQQVVRGDSAAYFCASSPAGQNSPLHFGNGTRLTVT.

This chain uses TRBV5-1 with TRBJ2-1, with 10 bases aligning to TRBD1. V lost 4 bases to trimming and J lost 1 base; unmatched junction nucleotides: 2. CDR1 SGHRS and CDR2 YFSETQ come from the germline V gene. The CDR3 is 15 amino acids. The CDR3 reads CASSPGQGSYNEQFF. For the CDR3, the DNA is TGCGCCAGCAGCCCGGGACAGGGGTCCTACAATGAGCAGTTCTTC.

This chain connects TRBV15 to TRBJ2-3, with D perhaps matching TRBD1 or TRBD2 (5 bases each). Trimming left V 1 base short and J 3 bases short, with 20 bases between. The germline gives CDR1 LNHNV, CDR2 YYDKDF (reference sequence). The CDR3 extends over 18 amino acids. The CDR3 sequence: CATSRARIGRGVTDTQYF. CDR3 DNA sequence: TGTGCCACCAGCAGAGCCAGGATTGGTAGGGGAGTAACAGATACGCAGTATTTT.

The chain employs TRBV6-5 and TRBJ1-1; possible D gene TRBD1, 5 bases. V shed 6 bases and J shed 4 bases, with 18 bases lying between them. CDR1 is MNHEY and CDR2 is SVGAGI in the germline V gene. The CDR3 has 15 amino acids. DNA of the CDR3: TGTGCCAGCAGCCCCCGCGGGACGGAACGCACTGAAGCTTTCTTT. Residues: CASSPRGTERTEAFF.

The genes are TRBV2 and TRBJ1-1; 7 bases map to TRBD1. V shed 5 bases and J 2 bases; nucleotides not matched to a gene: 2. CDR1 is SNHLY and CDR2 is FYNNEI in the germline V gene. The CDR3 spans 13 residues. CDR3 loop: CASSWDRNTEAFF. CDR3 sequence (DNA): TGTGCCAGCAGTTGGGACAGAAACACTGAAGCTTTCTTT.

This clone was picked up a small number of times. V and J are TRBV30 and TRBJ2-7; TRBD1 matches 11 bases. V shed 5 bases, J shed 4 bases, and the junction held 7 bases outside the gene matches. This CDR3 contains 14 residues. The germline V gene has CDR1 GTSNPN and CDR2 SVGIG (reference sequence). CDR3 sequence reads: CAWVFGQGAYEQYF. CDR3 in DNA: TGTGCCTGGGTGTTCGGACAGGGGGCATACGAGCAGTACTTC.

The chain joins TRBV14 to TRBJ2-7, with D possibly TRBD2 on 6 matching bases. V was cut by 7 bases and J by 1 base, with 17 bases left in between. This CDR3 spans 15 amino acids. The V gene's germline CDR1 is SGHDN and CDR2 FVKESK. The CDR3 DNA reads as TGTGCCAGCAACATGATCGGAGGGGTATCCTACGAGCAGTACTTC. This gives the protein CASNMIGGVSYEQYF.

This clone was detected only once. The chain has TRBV7-2 and TRBJ1-3; possible D gene TRBD1, 5 bases. Germline CDR1 SGHTA, CDR2 FQGNSA. V was shortened by 6 bases and J by 3 bases, with 15 bases between the two germline ends. The CDR3 runs to 15 residues. The CDR3 DNA follows: TGTGCCAGCAGTCTAGAGGGGCCAGGTGGAAACACCATATATTTT. Protein sequence: CASSLEGPGGNTIYF.

This chain connects TRBV15 to TRBJ2-6; 9 bases map to TRBD1. Losses at the gene ends were 3 bases for V and 0 bases for J; bases not matched to a gene: 3. The CDR3 is made up of 17 amino acids. Germline-derived CDR1 and CDR2 are LNHNV and YYDKDF (reference sequence). The CDR3 loop reads CATSRGQGPSGANVLTF. DNA of the CDR3: TGTGCCACCAGCAGGGGACAGGGACCCTCTGGGGCCAACGTCCTGACTTTC.

The chain carries TRBV18 and TRBJ2-7; D is uncertain. The V end lost 6 bases, the J end lost 3 bases, and 12 bases lay between the germline ends. Germline loops: CDR1 KGHSH, CDR2 LQKENI. The CDR3 runs to 13 residues. The CDR3 is CASSLGDVYEQYF. CDR3 in DNA: TGTGCCAGCTCCCTCGGTGACGTCTACGAGCAGTACTTC. Based on the CDR3 plus reference TRBV18 and TRBJ2-7, the full variable domain is NAGVMQNPRHLVRRRGQEARLRCSPMKGHSHVYWYRQLPEEGLKFMVYLQKENIIDESGMPKERFSAEFPKEGPSILRIQQVVRGDSAAYFCASSLGDVYEQYFGPGTRLTVT.

The J gene is TRBJ2-5, the V gene TRBV15; 10 nucleotides line up with TRBD2. Germline CDR1 LNHNV, CDR2 YYDKDF (reference sequence). The CDR3 sequence is 17 residues long. The junction had 9 bases not matched to a gene; V was cut back by 4 bases and J by 1 base. Here the CDR3 reads CATSMGLLAGSQETQYF. The CDR3 DNA is TGTGCCACCAGCATGGGATTACTAGCGGGGTCCCAAGAGACCCAGTACTTC.

The chain is built from TRBV4-3 and TRBJ2-1; no reliable D call. The CDR3 runs 16 residues. The V gene lost 1 base and the J gene lost 5 bases, with 15 bases spanning the gap. CDR1 is LGHNA, CDR2 YSLEER, per germline. This chain's CDR3 is CASSQVYRATHNEQFF. CDR3 sequence (DNA): TGCGCCAGCAGCCAAGTTTATCGGGCCACCCACAATGAGCAGTTCTTC.

The gene calls are TRBV6-1 and TRBJ1-3; no firm D call. Germline V gene lookup returns CDR1 MNHNS and CDR2 SASEGT. The CDR3 is 15 amino acids. Trimming removed 3 bases from V and 3 bases from J, with 12 bases in between. The CDR3 protein is CASSEVRTFGNTIYF. The CDR3 nucleotides are TGTGCCAGCAGTGAGGTGCGGACTTTTGGAAACACCATATATTTT.

The chain recombines TRBV5-1 with TRBJ2-3; D perhaps matches TRBD1 (6 bases). Germline CDR1 and CDR2: SGHRS and YFSETQ. CDR3 length: 16 residues. V shed 0 bases and J shed 8 bases, with 19 bases lying between them. The CDR3 DNA reads TGCGCCAGCAGCTTGGCCTGGGAGACAGGCGGAAGTACGCAGTATTTT. Amino acid sequence: CASSLAWETGGSTQYF. The whole variable domain, remainder taken from reference TRBV5-1 and TRBJ2-3, is KAGVTQTPRYLIKTRGQQVTLSCSPISGHRSVSWYQQTPGQGLQFLFEYFSETQRNKGNFPGRFSGRQFSNSRSEMNVSTLELGDSALYLCASSLAWETGGSTQYFGPGTRLTVL.

V is TRBV6-6 and J is TRBJ1-5; a possible D gene is TRBD1 (5 bases). Germline loops: CDR1 MNHNY, CDR2 SVGAGI (reference sequence). CDR3 length equals 11 residues. The V gene lost 11 bases and the J gene lost 4 bases, with 9 bases spanning the gap. CDR3 sequence (DNA): TGTGCCGCAGGGCCTAATCAGCCCCAGCATTTT. Translation gives CAAGPNQPQHF.

The gene calls are TRBV7-2 and TRBJ2-1; 9 positions agree with TRBD2. Germline-derived CDR1 and CDR2 are SGHTA and FQGNSA. Trimming removed 4 bases from V and 1 base from J; junction bases left unmatched: 2. The CDR3 covers 15 residues. The CDR3 region is CASSSSGGSYNEQFF. In DNA form, the CDR3 reads TGTGCCAGCAGCTCAAGCGGGGGGTCCTACAATGAGCAGTTCTTC. Looking up the rest from reference TRBV7-2 and TRBJ2-1 gives the full variable domain: GAGVSQSPSNKVTEKGKDVELRCDPISGHTALYWYRQSLGQGLEFLIYFQGNSAPDKSGLPSDRFSAERTGGSVSTLTIQRTQQEDSAVYLCASSSSGGSYNEQFFGPGTRLTVL.

In regard to this clone: Mismatch with germline at one junction end may stem from a read error. The J gene is TRBJ2-3, the V gene TRBV15; D is perhaps TRBD1 (5 bases). This CDR3 has 15 residues. Germline CDR1 and CDR2: LNHNV and YYDKDF (reference sequence). CDR3 sequence: CATRRVQGVADTQYF. CDR3 nucleotide sequence: TGTGCCACCCGCAGGGTTCAGGGTGTCGCAGATACGCAGTATTTT.

The J gene is TRBJ1-2, the V gene TRBV5-6; 7 bases line up with TRBD1. CDR1 is SGHDT and CDR2 is YYEEEE in the germline V gene. The CDR3 is 15 residues long. V dropped 0 bases and J dropped 2; count of bases not matched to a gene: 4. CDR3 sequence reads: CASSLDRGENYGYTF. Written as DNA, the CDR3 is TGTGCCAGCAGCTTGGACAGGGGCGAGAACTATGGCTACACCTTC. Using reference TRBV5-6 and TRBJ1-2 for the parts outside the CDR3, the full variable domain is DAGVTQSPTHLIKTRGQQVTLRCSPKSGHDTVSWYQQALGQGPQFIFQYYEEEERQRGNFPDRFSGHQFPNYSSELNVNALLLGDSALYLCASSLDRGENYGYTFGSGTRLTVV.

In DNA, the CDR3 is TGTGCCAGCAACCCCCGGGCGCTAGCGGGACGCAATGAGCAGTTCTTC. Translating gives CASNPRALAGRNEQFF. The chain recombines TRBV7-9 with TRBJ2-1; TRBD2 matches 9 bases. This CDR3 spans 16 amino acids. Per the germline V gene, CDR1 is SEHNR and CDR2 is FQNEAQ (reference sequence). V lost 7 bases and J lost 6; bases outside the gene matches: 13.

This chain joins TRBV18 and TRBJ2-5; 9 nucleotides match TRBD1. Germline assignment: CDR1 KGHSH and CDR2 LQKENI. CDR3 length: 14 amino acids. The V segment lost 3 bases and the J segment 5 bases; nucleotides outside the gene matches: 4. The CDR3 protein is CASSPRDRDETQYF. The CDR3 region has the DNA TGTGCCAGCTCACCCCGGGACAGGGATGAGACCCAGTACTTC. The complete variable domain, with remaining parts taken from reference TRBV18 and TRBJ2-5, reads NAGVMQNPRHLVRRRGQEARLRCSPMKGHSHVYWYRQLPEEGLKFMVYLQKENIIDESGMPKERFSAEFPKEGPSILRIQQVVRGDSAAYFCASSPRDRDETQYFGPGTRLLVL.

The gene calls are TRBV23-1 and TRBJ1-1; D may be TRBD1 (5 bases). TRBV23-1 counts as an open reading frame of uncertain function. This CDR3 contains 17 residues. V gave up 6 bases and J gave up 4 bases, with 24 bases separating them. The CDR3 here is CASSFRGVEEKITEAFF. CDR3 coding DNA: TGCGCCAGCAGCTTCAGAGGGGTGGAGGAAAAGATCACTGAAGCTTTCTTT.

V and J are TRBV6-1 and TRBJ2-1; D possibly uses TRBD1 or TRBD2 (5 bases each). Germline assignment: CDR1 MNHNS and CDR2 SASEGT. V was trimmed by 4 bases and J by 8 bases, leaving 18 bases between them. CDR3 size: 15 residues. In DNA form, the CDR3 reads TGTGCCAGCAGTGGACTGGGTGTGGGGGTAGATGAGCAGTTCTTC. Translating it yields CASSGLGVGVDEQFF.

CDR3 loop: CASRGTSREQFF. The CDR3 bases are TGTGCCAGCAGGGGGACTAGTCGTGAGCAGTTCTTC. V usage is TRBV11-2 and J usage is TRBJ2-1; 8 bases line up with TRBD2. With 6 bases clipped from V and 9 bases from J, the junction kept 4 bases outside the gene matches. Per the germline V gene, CDR1 is SGHAT and CDR2 is FQNNGV. This CDR3 contains 12 residues.

The V and J genes are TRBV5-1 and TRBJ2-3; 9 positions agree with TRBD1. The CDR3 sequence is 15 residues long. V lost 3 bases to trimming and J lost 6 bases; unmatched junction nucleotides: 8. CDR1 and CDR2 (germline): SGHRS, YFSETQ. The CDR3 DNA follows: TGCGCCAGCAGCTATCCGGGACAGGGCTCCGATACGCAGTATTTT. Its protein product is CASSYPGQGSDTQYF.

This clone appeared a few times. The chain joins TRBV5-1 to TRBJ2-5; D unresolved. Trimming shortened V by 4 bases and J by 3 bases, and 16 bases separated the two germline ends. Germline assignment: CDR1 SGHRS and CDR2 YFSETQ. The CDR3 runs 15 residues. CDR3 in amino acids: CASSRLASPEETQYF. The CDR3 nucleotides read TGCGCCAGCAGCAGGTTGGCAAGTCCGGAAGAGACCCAGTACTTC. Full variable domain (outside the CDR3, taken from reference TRBV5-1 and TRBJ2-5): KAGVTQTPRYLIKTRGQQVTLSCSPISGHRSVSWYQQTPGQGLQFLFEYFSETQRNKGNFPGRFSGRQFSNSRSEMNVSTLELGDSALYLCASSRLASPEETQYFGPGTRLLVL.

V and J are TRBV14 and TRBJ2-7; TRBD2 aligns across 7 bases. Germline V gene lookup returns CDR1 SGHDN and CDR2 FVKESK. Trimming took 5 bases from V and 4 from J; bases not matched to a gene: 11. The CDR3 consists of 15 residues. The DNA for the CDR3 is TGTGCCAGCAGCAAACGAGGGAGGGCCGAGTACGAGCAGTACTTC. Translated: CASSKRGRAEYEQYF.

The chain couples TRBV20-1 to TRBJ2-1; no definite D call. V lost 2 bases, J lost 7 bases, and 6 bases lay in between. Germline V CDR1 and CDR2: DFQATT, SNEGSKA (reference sequence). The CDR3 has 11 residues. CDR3 in amino acids: CSARYGNEQFF. The CDR3 bases are TGCAGTGCTAGATATGGGAATGAGCAGTTCTTC.